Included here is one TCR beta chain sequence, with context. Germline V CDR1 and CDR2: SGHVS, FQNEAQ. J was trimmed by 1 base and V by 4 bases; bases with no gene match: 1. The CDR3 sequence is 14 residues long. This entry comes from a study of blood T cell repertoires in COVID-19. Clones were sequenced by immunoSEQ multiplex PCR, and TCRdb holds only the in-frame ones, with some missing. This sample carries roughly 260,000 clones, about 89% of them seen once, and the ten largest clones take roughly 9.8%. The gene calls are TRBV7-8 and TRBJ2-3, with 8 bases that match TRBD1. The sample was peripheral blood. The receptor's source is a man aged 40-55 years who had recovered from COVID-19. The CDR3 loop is CASSSRGRTDTQYF. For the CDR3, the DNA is TGTGCCAGCAGCTCCAGGGGGCGCACAGATACGCAGTATTTT.